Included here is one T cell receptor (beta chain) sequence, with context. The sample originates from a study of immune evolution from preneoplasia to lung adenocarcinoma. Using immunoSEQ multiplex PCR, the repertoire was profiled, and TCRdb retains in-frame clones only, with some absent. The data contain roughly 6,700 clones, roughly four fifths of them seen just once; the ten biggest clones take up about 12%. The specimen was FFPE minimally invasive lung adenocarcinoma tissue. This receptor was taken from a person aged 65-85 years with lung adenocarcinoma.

CDR3 sequence reads: CASSLEGAGAYSPLHF. CDR3 nucleotide sequence: TGTGCCAGCAGCTTAGAAGGGGCAGGGGCTTATTCACCCCTCCACTTT. This rearrangement joins TRBV7-8 to TRBJ1-6, with D perhaps matching TRBD1 (6 bases). V was cut by 1 base and J by 8 bases, with 15 bases left in between. The CDR3 is 16 amino acids. Germline V gene lookup returns CDR1 SGHVS and CDR2 FQNEAQ.